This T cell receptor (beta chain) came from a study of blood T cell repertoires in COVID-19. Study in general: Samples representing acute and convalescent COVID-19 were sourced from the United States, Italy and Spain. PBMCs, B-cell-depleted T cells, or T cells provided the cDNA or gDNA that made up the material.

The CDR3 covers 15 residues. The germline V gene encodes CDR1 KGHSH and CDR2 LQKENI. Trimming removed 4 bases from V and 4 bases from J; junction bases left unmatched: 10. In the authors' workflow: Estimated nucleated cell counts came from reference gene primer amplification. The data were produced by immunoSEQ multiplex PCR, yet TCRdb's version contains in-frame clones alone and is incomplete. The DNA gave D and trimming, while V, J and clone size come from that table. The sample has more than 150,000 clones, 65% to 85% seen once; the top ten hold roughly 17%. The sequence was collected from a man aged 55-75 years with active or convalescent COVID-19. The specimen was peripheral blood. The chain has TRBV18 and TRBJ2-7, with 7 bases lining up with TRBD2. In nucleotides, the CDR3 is TGTGCCAGCTCACTTACTCCGACCGGGGGGTACGAGCAGTACTTC. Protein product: CASSLTPTGGYEQYF.